These T cell receptor beta chains were read from a single sample in a study of blood T cell repertoires in COVID-19. Method: immunoSEQ multiplex PCR; TCRdb's copy keeps in-frame clones and lacks some. The repertoire has some 220,000 clones, 84% of them found once; the top ten carry 4%. Sample: peripheral blood. The receptors were gathered from a man between 50 and 59 years old with acute or convalescent COVID-19. Each CDR3 is given with its conserved first and last residue. The D gene is left open where the match is weak. For some rows the clone size is stated as once, few or many, or as a class when expanded; others skip it.

TRBD2 TRBJ2-5 TRBV10-3 - TGTGCCATCAGTACTAGCGGGGGTTTACGAGAGACCCAGTACTTC CAISTSGGLRETQYF
- TRBJ1-1 TRBV6-1 - TGTGCCAGCAGTGGGTCTTCTCGGGGGTGGGGGATGAACACTGAAGCTTTCTTT CASSGSSRGWGMNTEAFF
TRBD2 TRBJ2-1 TRBV30 - TGTGCCTGGAGGACAGCTAGCGGGGTTAACCATGAGCAGTTCTTC CAWRTASGVNHEQFF
- TRBJ1-1 TRBV6-5 - TGTGCCAGCAGTTATTTCGGTATGAACACTGAAGCTTTCTTT CASSYFGMNTEAFF
TRBD2 TRBJ2-3 TRBV9 - TGTGCCAGCAGCGTGGGGAGCGGGGGAGATACGCAGTATTTT CASSVGSGGDTQYF
- TRBJ1-5 TRBV5-6 - TGTGCCAGCAGCTTGCGGTCCGGGTATGGGCAGCCCCAGCATTTT CASSLRSGYGQPQHF
- TRBJ1-1 TRBV6-5 - TGTGCCAGCAGACAGGGCCCGGGGACTGAAGCTTTCTTT CASRQGPGTEAFF
TRBD2 TRBJ2-1 TRBV6-1 - TGTGCCAGCAGTGAAACACAGGGACTAGCGGGAGGAATCACCTACAATGAGCAGTTCTTC CASSETQGLAGGITYNEQFF
- TRBJ1-1 TRBV20-1 - TGCAGTGCTAGTCCAGGGATTGGGTACACTGAAGCTTTCTTT CSASPGIGYTEAFF
- TRBJ1-2 TRBV10-3 once TGTGCCATCAGGGGGGGGATCTATGGCTACACCTTC CAIRGGIYGYTF
- TRBJ1-2 TRBV6-5 - TGTGCCAGCAAAAGACAGTTCTATGGCTACACCTTC CASKRQFYGYTF
TRBD1 TRBJ1-2 TRBV27 - TGTGCCAGCAGTTTATCGAAGGACAGGGCGCCCGGCTACACCTTC CASSLSKDRAPGYTF
TRBD1 TRBJ1-2 TRBV7-2 - TGTGCCAGCAGCCCCCGGACAGGGTACGGTCTCTATGGCTACACCTTC CASSPRTGYGLYGYTF
- TRBJ1-1 TRBV6-5 - TGTGCCAGCAGGTTCACAGGGCCGAACACTGAAGCTTTCTTT CASRFTGPNTEAFF
TRBD1 TRBJ2-2 TRBV5-1 few TGCGCCAGCAGTTACCTGGACAGGACCGGGGAGCTGTTTTTT CASSYLDRTGELFF
TRBD2 TRBJ2-1 TRBV7-9 - TGTGCCAGCAGCTGGACTAGCGGGAGATCGGGTGAGCAGTTCTTC CASSWTSGRSGEQFF
TRBD1 TRBJ1-2 TRBV14 few TGTGCCAGCAGCCAAGTCGGACAGGGGTATGGCTACACCTTC CASSQVGQGYGYTF
- TRBJ1-2 TRBV28 once TGTGCCAGCAGGATGGGGGGAATTAACTATGGCTACACCTTC CASRMGGINYGYTF
- TRBJ2-1 TRBV11-2 - TGTGCCAGCAGCCCCGACTTCAATGAGCAGTTCTTC CASSPDFNEQFF
- TRBJ1-5 TRBV6-5 - TGTGCCAGCAGCCCGGGGGTCGAACAGCCCCAGCATTTT CASSPGVEQPQHF
TRBD1 TRBJ1-3 TRBV7-6 - TGTGCCAGCAGCTTACTCGACTGGGACAGCTACTCTGGAAACACCATATATTTT CASSLLDWDSYSGNTIYF
- TRBJ2-5 TRBV11-2 - TGTGCCAGCAGCTTAGGAGGGCAGCAAGAGACCCAGTACTTC CASSLGGQQETQYF
- TRBJ2-5 TRBV6-1 - TGTGCCAGCAGTGAAGACCTTACAGTGTGGGAGACCCAGTACTTC CASSEDLTVWETQYF
- TRBJ1-3 TRBV5-1 - TGCGCCAGCAGCTTGGCGCCTCCGGGAATAGTAGGAAACACCATATATTTT CASSLAPPGIVGNTIYF
TRBD2 TRBJ2-1 TRBV5-1 - TGCGCCAGCAGCTTACGCACCGGGACTAGCGGGAGGGCCTTATACAATGAGCAGTTCTTC CASSLRTGTSGRALYNEQFF
- TRBJ2-7 TRBV14 - TGTGCCAGCAGCCCCCAGTCCTACGAGCAGTACTTC CASSPQSYEQYF
- TRBJ2-2 TRBV5-5 - TGTGCCAGCAGCTTGGGCCCTGGGGCGACCTACACCGGGGAGCTGTTTTTT CASSLGPGATYTGELFF
- TRBJ1-3 TRBV28 - TGTGCCAGCAGTCCATATTCTCCAGGGACTGGAAACACCATATATTTT CASSPYSPGTGNTIYF
- TRBJ2-7 TRBV7-9 - TGTGCCAGCAGCTTAGAAGGCCGGAGCTCCTACGAGCAGTACTTC CASSLEGRSSYEQYF
TRBD2 TRBJ2-1 TRBV9 once TGTGCCAGCAGCGTAGAAGCTAGCGGGGCTAGTGAGCAGTTCTTC CASSVEASGASEQFF
- TRBJ1-2 TRBV28 - TGTGCCAGCGAACGGGCTAACTATGGCTACACCTTC CASERANYGYTF
- TRBJ1-2 TRBV11-2 - TGTGCCAGCAGCTTCCGTCTCCTTTTGGCTGGGGAGGCTAACTATGGCTACACCTTC CASSFRLLLAGEANYGYTF
TRBD2 TRBJ2-7 TRBV3-1/TRBV3-2 - TGTGCCAGCAGCCCCCCTAGCGGGAGGAGCTCCTACGAGCAGTACTTC CASSPPSGRSSYEQYF
- TRBJ2-7 TRBV10-3 - TGTGCCATCAGTGAGGACACCCGCCCCTACGAGCAGTACTTC CAISEDTRPYEQYF
TRBD1 TRBJ1-1 TRBV12-5 - TGTGCTAGTGGTTTGGAACGACAGGGGAGAGACACTGAAGCTTTCTTT CASGLERQGRDTEAFF
TRBD2 TRBJ2-7 TRBV5-1 - TGCGCCAGCAGCTTGGGGGGTAGCGGGGTCTCCTACGAGCAGTACTTC CASSLGGSGVSYEQYF
- TRBJ1-6 TRBV7-2 many TGTGCCAGCAGCCCCCTGGCCCGCGGTTATCGGTCCTATAATTCACCCCTCCACTTT CASSPLARGYRSYNSPLHF
TRBD1 TRBJ1-2 TRBV6-1 - TGTGCCAGCAGTGAAGGGGGACAGGGGGCCTATGGCTACACCTTC CASSEGGQGAYGYTF
- TRBJ1-4 TRBV4-1 - TGCGCCAGCAGCTGGGTGGGCGGGGAAAAACTGTTTTTT CASSWVGGEKLFF
- TRBJ2-1 TRBV10-1 few TGCGCCAGCAGCCTCAGGGGACCGCAGTTCTTC CASSLRGPQFF
TRBD2 TRBJ2-6 TRBV5-1 - TGCGCCAGCAGCTTGGCCCCGAGGGAGGGCAGGAAGAGCTCTGGGGCCAACGTCCTGACTTTC CASSLAPREGRKSSGANVLTF
TRBD1 TRBJ2-5 TRBV4-2 - TGTGCCAGCAGCCAAGATCTACGACAGGGGGGAAGAGAGACCCAGTACTTC CASSQDLRQGGRETQYF
TRBD2 TRBJ2-1 TRBV15 - TGTGCCACCAGCAGAGAGAGACTAGCAGCCGACGATTGGCAGTTCTTC CATSRERLAADDWQFF
TRBD2 TRBJ2-7 TRBV5-4 - TGTGCCAGCAGCTTGGTTGGGACTAGCACCGAGCAGTACTTC CASSLVGTSTEQYF
- TRBJ2-7 TRBV12-3/TRBV12-4 - TGTGCCAGCAGTTACGGTAGCGCCTACGAGCAGTACTTC CASSYGSAYEQYF
- TRBJ2-2 TRBV6-5 - TGTCTTACCTCTCTACGGACCGGGGAGCTGTTTTTT CLTSLRTGELFF
- TRBJ1-5 TRBV6-5 - TGTGCCAGCAGGCCAACAGAATATAGCAATCAGCCCCAGCATTTT CASRPTEYSNQPQHF
TRBD1 TRBJ2-5 TRBV7-3 - TGTGCCAGCAGCCACGGTCGGGGACAGGGTGAGACCCAGTACTTC CASSHGRGQGETQYF
- TRBJ2-2 TRBV9 - TGTGCCAGCAGCTCCCAGGGGGGTAACACCGGGGAGCTGTTTTTT CASSSQGGNTGELFF
TRBD2 TRBJ2-1 TRBV5-6 - TGTGCCAGCAGCTTAAACCTCCTAGCGGGAGAGCAGTTCTTC CASSLNLLAGEQFF
- TRBJ2-1 TRBV11-2 - TGTGCCAGCAGCTTAGTGGTAGCGCACAATGAGCAGTTCTTC CASSLVVAHNEQFF
- TRBJ1-5 TRBV12-5 - TGTGCTAGTGGTTTGGCCAGGGGCGGCAATCAGCCCCAGCATTTT CASGLARGGNQPQHF
TRBD1 TRBJ2-7 TRBV18 - TGTGCCAGCTCCCGACAGGGGAAAAACGAGCAGTACTTC CASSRQGKNEQYF